This TCR beta chain was documented in a study of OX40 agonist ivuxolimab in advanced cancers. Study-level background: The patients' treatment was ivuxolimab, an agonistic anti-OX40 (CD134) antibody. Each dose-escalation patient presented with hepatocellular carcinoma, melanoma, renal cell or head and neck cancer. Enrollees could have had prior anti-PD-1, anti-PD-L1 or anti-CTLA-4 therapy, which about 40% had received.

Here immunoSEQ multiplex PCR was the method, and the copy in TCRdb shows in-frame clones only, minus some. This sample has about 64,000 clones, with roughly nine tenths found just once. This CDR3 spans 17 amino acids. CDR1 is SGHVS and CDR2 is FNYEAQ in the germline V gene. With V trimmed by 5 bases and J by 4 bases, 7 bases remained unmatched. The sequenced sample was CD4+ or CD8+ T cells sorted from blood, obtained in a trial of the OX40 agonist ivuxolimab. The chain recombines TRBV7-6 with TRBJ2-2; TRBD2 aligns across 13 bases. This sequence originates from an adult with an advanced solid tumor such as melanoma, head and neck, liver or kidney cancer. CDR3 residues: CASSATSGRPVTGELFF. CDR3 sequence (DNA): TGTGCCAGCAGCGCGACTAGCGGGAGGCCAGTCACCGGGGAGCTGTTTTTT.